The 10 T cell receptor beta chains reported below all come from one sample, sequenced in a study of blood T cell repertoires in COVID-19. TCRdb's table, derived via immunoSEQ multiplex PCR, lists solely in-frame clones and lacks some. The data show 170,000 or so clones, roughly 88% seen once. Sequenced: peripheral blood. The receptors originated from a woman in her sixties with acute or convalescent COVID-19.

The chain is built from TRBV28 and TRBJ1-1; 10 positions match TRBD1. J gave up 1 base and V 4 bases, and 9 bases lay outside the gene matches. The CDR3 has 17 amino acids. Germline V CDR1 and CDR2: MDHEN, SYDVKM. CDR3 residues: CASSSGQGIGANTEAFF. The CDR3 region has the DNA TGTGCCAGCAGTTCGGGACAGGGGATCGGGGCGAACACTGAAGCTTTCTTT. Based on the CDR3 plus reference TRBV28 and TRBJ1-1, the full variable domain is DVKVTQSSRYLVKRTGEKVFLECVQDMDHENMFWYRQDPGLGLRLIYFSYDVKMKEKGDIPEGYSVSREKKERFSLILESASTNQTSMYLCASSSGQGIGANTEAFFGQGTRLTVV.

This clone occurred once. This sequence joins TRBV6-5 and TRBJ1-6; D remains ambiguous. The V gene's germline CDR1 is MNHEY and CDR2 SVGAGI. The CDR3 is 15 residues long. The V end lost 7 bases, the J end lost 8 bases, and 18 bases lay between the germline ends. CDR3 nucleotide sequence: TGTGCCAGCATGCGGCAAACTCGCCTTGATTCACCCCTCCACTTT. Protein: CASMRQTRLDSPLHF.

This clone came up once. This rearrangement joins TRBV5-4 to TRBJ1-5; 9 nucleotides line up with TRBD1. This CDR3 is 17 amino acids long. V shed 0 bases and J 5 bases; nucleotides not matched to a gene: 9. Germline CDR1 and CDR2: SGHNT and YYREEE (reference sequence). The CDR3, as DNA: TGTGCCAGCAGCTTGGGGGGGGACAGGGTAGGCCATCAGCCCCAGCATTTT. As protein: CASSLGGDRVGHQPQHF. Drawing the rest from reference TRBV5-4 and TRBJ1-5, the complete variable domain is ETGVTQSPTHLIKTRGQQVTLRCSSQSGHNTVSWYQQALGQGPQFIFQYYREEENGRGNFPPRFSGLQFPNYSSELNVNALELDDSALYLCASSLGGDRVGHQPQHFGDGTRLSIL.

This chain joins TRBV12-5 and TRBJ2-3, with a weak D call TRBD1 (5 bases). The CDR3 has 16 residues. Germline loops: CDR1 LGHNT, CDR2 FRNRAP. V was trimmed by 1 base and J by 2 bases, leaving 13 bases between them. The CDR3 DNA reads TGTGCTAGTGGTTTGGAAACCTGGGGCCTCACAGATACGCAGTATTTT. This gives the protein CASGLETWGLTDTQYF.

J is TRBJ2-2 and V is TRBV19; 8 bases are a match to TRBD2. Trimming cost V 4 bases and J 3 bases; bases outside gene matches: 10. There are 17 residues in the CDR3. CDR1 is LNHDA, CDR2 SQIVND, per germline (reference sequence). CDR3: CASSKGPGGADTGELFF. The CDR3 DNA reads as TGTGCCAGTAGTAAGGGGCCCGGGGGGGCGGACACCGGGGAGCTGTTTTTT.

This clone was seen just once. CDR3 in amino acids: CASSIQGQLGIEKLFF. For the CDR3, the DNA is TGTGCCAGTAGTATCCAGGGACAGCTCGGAATCGAAAAACTGTTTTTT. The chain uses TRBV19 and TRBJ1-4; the match to TRBD1 covers 7 bases. This CDR3 is built from 16 residues. J lost 8 bases, V lost 3 bases, and 12 bases had no gene match. CDR1 is LNHDA and CDR2 is SQIVND in the germline V gene (reference sequence).

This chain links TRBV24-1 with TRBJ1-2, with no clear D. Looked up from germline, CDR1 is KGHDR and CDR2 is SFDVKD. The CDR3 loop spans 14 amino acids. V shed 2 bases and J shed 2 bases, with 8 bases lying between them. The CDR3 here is CATSDSDTNYGYTF. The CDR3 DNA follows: TGTGCCACCAGTGATTCCGACACCAACTATGGCTACACCTTC.

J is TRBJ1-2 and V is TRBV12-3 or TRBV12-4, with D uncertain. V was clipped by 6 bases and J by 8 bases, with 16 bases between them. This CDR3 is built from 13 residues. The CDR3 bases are TGTGCCAGCAGCCTACTCTTAATCGGGGGCTACACCTTC. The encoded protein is CASSLLLIGGYTF.

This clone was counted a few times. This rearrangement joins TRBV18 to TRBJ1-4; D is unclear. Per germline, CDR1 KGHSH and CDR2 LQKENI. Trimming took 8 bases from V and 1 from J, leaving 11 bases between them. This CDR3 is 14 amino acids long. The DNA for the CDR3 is TGTGCCAGCCAATCAGGCTTAACTAATGAAAAACTGTTTTTT. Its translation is CASQSGLTNEKLFF.

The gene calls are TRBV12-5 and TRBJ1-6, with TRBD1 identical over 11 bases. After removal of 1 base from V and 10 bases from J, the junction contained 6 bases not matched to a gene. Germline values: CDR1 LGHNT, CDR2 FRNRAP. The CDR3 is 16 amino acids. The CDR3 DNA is TGTGCTAGTGGTTTGGCCGCGGGGACAGGGGGATCACCCCTCCACTTT. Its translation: CASGLAAGTGGSPLHF.